The T cell receptor beta chain under discussion was sequenced for a study of T cell repertoires in cytomegalovirus infection (dated by TCRdb to 2018 to 2020). For the study in its entirety: Donor HLA type was relevant to the analysis, because carriage of CMV infection together with the matching HLA type was indicated by public TCR beta signatures.

This clonotype was counted ten times or more. This clone's antigen is unknown. No base-level quality is on record; no much larger clone is a single base apart. The paper as a whole reports these results and caveats: In the ex vivo response, HLA-C-restricted CMV-specific TCR beta clonotypes were dominant, and in two of eight donors the single most frequent clonotype came from this HLA-C-restricted group. In both this cohort and an independent cohort of a few hundred donors, the cumulative frequency of public TCR beta family members distinguished carriers of CMV infection plus the relevant HLA type.

Sequencing used an Illumina HiSeq 1500. Clones were called with MiXCR by TCRdb after fastp trimmed the public reads at Q25, and only in-frame beta chains were retained. Rows with a matching CDR3 protein are joined into one entry that keeps the most common DNA and genes. This sample holds some 320,000 distinct CDR3 sequences; around 9.5% were observed only once. The leading ten clones occupy around 4.1% of the sample. The CDR3 spans 14 residues, from the cysteine through the phenylalanine. Kept here is only the CDR3 DNA, which spans 42 bases and is read in frame from base 1. CDR1 is given as SEHNR and CDR2 as FQNEAQ, both from the germline V gene (reference sequence). The V and J ends are trimmed by 1 base and 5 bases, leaving 11 bases between them.

The V and J genes are TRBV7-9 and TRBJ1-1; D gene: possibly TRBD1, on 6 matching bases. The sample consisted of PBMCs. The source of this sequence is a human donor in good health (CMV status not recorded). Some clones in this sample may be carry-over from other donors' samples. The CDR3 region reads CASSLETGETEAFF. The nucleotide sequence is TGTGCCAGCAGCTTAGAGACAGGAGAGACTGAAGCTTTCTTT.